These T cell receptor beta chains were read from a single sample in a study of OX40 agonist ivuxolimab in advanced cancers. The method was immunoSEQ multiplex PCR; TCRdb's version includes in-frame clones alone and lacks a portion of them. This table has tens of thousands of clones, 88% appearing once. Sequencing used CD4+ or CD8+ T cells sorted from blood, obtained in a trial of the OX40 agonist ivuxolimab. The receptors were gathered from an adult with an advanced solid tumor such as melanoma, head and neck, liver or kidney cancer. Each CDR3 is given with its conserved first and last residue. A D gene is named only where the DNA matches it firmly. Clone size is given for some rows only: seen once, a few or many times, or a class if the clone is expanded.

length: 19; D: NA; V: TRBV28; J: TRBJ2-3; size: NA; DNA: TGTGCCAGCAGCTCCCCCAAGTCGGTCGTAGGGGTGTCCTTCTATACGCAGTATTTT; CDR3: CASSSPKSVVGVSFYTQYF
length: 13; D: NA; V: TRBV6-5; J: TRBJ1-2; size: NA; DNA: TGTGCCAGCAGACTAGACAGGTTGCGGGGCTACACCTTC; CDR3: CASRLDRLRGYTF
length: 11; D: NA; V: TRBV10-3; J: TRBJ2-7; size: NA; DNA: TGTGCCATCAAGATGGGGGAGGAGCAGTACTTC; CDR3: CAIKMGEEQYF
length: 11; D: NA; V: TRBV2; J: TRBJ2-5; size: NA; DNA: TGTGCCAGCGACAGCGAAGAGACCCAGTACTTC; CDR3: CASDSEETQYF
length: 14; D: TRBD1; V: TRBV6-5; J: TRBJ1-5; size: once; DNA: TGTGCCAGCAGCGCGGGACAGGATCTTCAGCCCCAGCATTTT; CDR3: CASSAGQDLQPQHF
length: 14; D: NA; V: TRBV14; J: TRBJ2-5; size: NA; DNA: TGTGCCAGCAGCCAAGACTGGCCCGTCGAGACCCAGTACTTC; CDR3: CASSQDWPVETQYF
length: 13; D: TRBD1; V: TRBV27; J: TRBJ1-3; size: NA; DNA: TGTGCCAGCAGATCGACAGGGGGAAACACCATATATTTT; CDR3: CASRSTGGNTIYF
length: 16; D: NA; V: TRBV5-1; J: TRBJ2-2; size: once; DNA: TGCGCCAGCAGCTTGAGACAGGCAACGAACACCGGGGAGCTGTTTTTT; CDR3: CASSLRQATNTGELFF
length: 18; D: NA; V: TRBV30; J: TRBJ2-6; size: NA; DNA: TGTGCCTGGATGCCGATCCTAACAGGGATGTCTGGGGCCAACGTCCTGACTTTC; CDR3: CAWMPILTGMSGANVLTF
length: 13; D: TRBD2; V: TRBV4-2; J: TRBJ2-4; size: few; DNA: TGTGCCAGCAGCCAAGATGCCCAGCGGGGGAAGTACTTC; CDR3: CASSQDAQRGKYF
length: 14; D: NA; V: TRBV11-2; J: TRBJ2-5; size: NA; DNA: TGTGCCAGCAGCCAAAGTAGGGTCCAAGAGACCCAGTACTTC; CDR3: CASSQSRVQETQYF
length: 15; D: NA; V: TRBV7-8; J: TRBJ1-4; size: NA; DNA: TGTGCCAGCAGCCTAGAACAGGGACGTGGCGAAAAACTGTTTTTT; CDR3: CASSLEQGRGEKLFF
length: 14; D: NA; V: TRBV13; J: TRBJ2-3; size: NA; DNA: TGTGCCAGCAGCTTGGTCGGTCGGGTGGATACGCAGTATTTT; CDR3: CASSLVGRVDTQYF
length: 11; D: NA; V: TRBV7-2; J: TRBJ2-3; size: NA; DNA: TGTGCCAGCAGCCCCTTGTCTCTCAAGTATTTT; CDR3: CASSPLSLKYF
length: 14; D: NA; V: TRBV11-2; J: TRBJ1-6; size: NA; DNA: TGTGCCAGCAGCTTAGCCAGGGACCTTCCACCCCTCCACTTT; CDR3: CASSLARDLPPLHF
length: 14; D: NA; V: TRBV6-1; J: TRBJ2-1; size: NA; DNA: TGTGCCAGCAGAGGGCAGGGATGGTTGTATGAGCAGTTCTTC; CDR3: CASRGQGWLYEQFF
length: 13; D: TRBD1; V: TRBV19; J: TRBJ1-1; size: NA; DNA: TGTGCCAGTAGCCAGACAGGGGGCACTGAAGCTTTCTTT; CDR3: CASSQTGGTEAFF
length: 14; D: NA; V: TRBV5-1; J: TRBJ2-5; size: NA; DNA: TGCGCCAGCAGCTTGAAGCCGGGCGAGGAGACCCAGTACTTC; CDR3: CASSLKPGEETQYF
length: 15; D: NA; V: TRBV9; J: TRBJ1-6; size: NA; DNA: TGTGCCAGCAGCGTTGCCGGGAGTCTAAATTCACCCCTCCACTTT; CDR3: CASSVAGSLNSPLHF
length: 13; D: NA; V: TRBV19; J: TRBJ1-1; size: few; DNA: TGTGCCAGTAGTCTCGCCTCCGGGACTGAAGCTTTCTTT; CDR3: CASSLASGTEAFF